This TCR beta chain derives from a study of CD8 T cells in Susac syndrome. Healthy donors matched for age and sex were used as controls. Trimming took off 3 bases at V and 0 bases at J, with 9 bases between the two ends. CDR3 size: 15 residues. The authors reverse transcribed about 0.5 to 1 ug RNA with random hexamers. MiXCR, run by TCRdb on the immunoSEQ multiplex PCR reads, gives a single entry per CDR3 protein. The sample has around 190,000 distinct CDR3 sequences; around 96% are singletons. This receptor was identified in a human donor in good health. Specimen: CD4+ T cells from PBMCs. V is TRBV12-3 or TRBV12-4 and J is TRBJ2-1, with no clear D. The chain's CDR3 is CASSLSISSYNEQFF. The CDR3 DNA sequence: TGTGCCAGCAGTTTGAGTATTAGCTCCTACAATGAGCAGTTCTTC.